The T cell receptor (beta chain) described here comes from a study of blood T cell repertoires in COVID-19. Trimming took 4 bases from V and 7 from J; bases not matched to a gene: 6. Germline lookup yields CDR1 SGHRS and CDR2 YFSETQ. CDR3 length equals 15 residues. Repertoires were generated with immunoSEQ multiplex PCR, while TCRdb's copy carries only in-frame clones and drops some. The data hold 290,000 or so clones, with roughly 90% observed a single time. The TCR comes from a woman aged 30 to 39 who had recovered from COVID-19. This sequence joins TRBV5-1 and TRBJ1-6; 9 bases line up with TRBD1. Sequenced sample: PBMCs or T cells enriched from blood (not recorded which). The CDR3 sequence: CASSPLGQGNSPLHF. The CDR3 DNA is TGCGCCAGCAGCCCCTTGGGACAGGGAAATTCACCCCTCCACTTT.